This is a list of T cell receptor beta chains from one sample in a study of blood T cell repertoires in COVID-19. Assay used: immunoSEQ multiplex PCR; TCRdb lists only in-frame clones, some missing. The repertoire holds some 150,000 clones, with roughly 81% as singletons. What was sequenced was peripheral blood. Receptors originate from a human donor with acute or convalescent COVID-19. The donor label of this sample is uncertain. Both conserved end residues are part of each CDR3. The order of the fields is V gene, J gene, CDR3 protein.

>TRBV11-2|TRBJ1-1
CASSSSLAPYTEAFF
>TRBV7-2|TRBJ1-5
CASSLAAVYQPQHF
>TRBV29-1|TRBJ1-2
CSVPTGNYGYTF
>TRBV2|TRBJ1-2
CASRLEGEGYGYTF
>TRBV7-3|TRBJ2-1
CASSRDRGPYNEQFF
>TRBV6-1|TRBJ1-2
CASSEIGQGGGYGYTF
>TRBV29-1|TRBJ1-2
CSVEGLGYTF
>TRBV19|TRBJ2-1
CASSTLGGDNEQFF
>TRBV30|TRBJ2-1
CAWSQGLFGTPYNEQFF
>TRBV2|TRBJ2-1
CASRANERVREQFF
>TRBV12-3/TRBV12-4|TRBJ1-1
CASSSGHHTEAFF
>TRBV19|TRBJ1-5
CASGSRESPNQPQHF
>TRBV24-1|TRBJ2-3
CATSDLPADTQYF
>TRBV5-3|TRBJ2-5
CARRNGLGAQYF
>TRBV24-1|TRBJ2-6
CATSDAGGASGANVLTF
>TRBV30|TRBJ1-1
CAWSVRQSWAENTEAFF
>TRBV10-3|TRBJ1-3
CAISPSDRVDTIYF
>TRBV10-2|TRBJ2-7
CASMAVSYEQYF
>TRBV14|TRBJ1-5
CASRGRDQHF
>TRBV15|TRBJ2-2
CATSRDQAGMSGELFF
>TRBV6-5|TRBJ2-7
CASSERGHGPYEQYF
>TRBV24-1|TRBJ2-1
CATSTSGGAKNEQFF
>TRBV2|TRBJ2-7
CASSGQGPYEQYF
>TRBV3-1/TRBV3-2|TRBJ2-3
CASRFDRAGTQYF
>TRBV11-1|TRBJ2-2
CASSSPGTGELFF
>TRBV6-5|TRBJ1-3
CASTSTGTHGNTIYF
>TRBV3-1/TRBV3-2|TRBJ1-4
CASSHQGTTNEKLFF
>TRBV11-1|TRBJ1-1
CASSPAAPTTEAFF
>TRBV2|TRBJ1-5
CASKEGTNSNQPQHF
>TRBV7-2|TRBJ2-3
CASSSAGMVADTQYF
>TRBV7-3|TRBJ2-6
CASSSQGGAGANVLTF